This passage covers 7 T cell receptor beta chains from one sample sequenced in a study of OX40 agonist ivuxolimab in advanced cancers. Profiling relied on immunoSEQ multiplex PCR, and the TCRdb table lists in-frame clones only, not all of them. The sample yields roughly 87,000 clones, 91% seen once. The source was CD4+ or CD8+ T cells sorted from blood, collected in a trial of the OX40 agonist ivuxolimab. The receptors derive from an adult with an advanced solid tumor such as melanoma, head and neck, liver or kidney cancer.

This chain uses TRBV7-6 with TRBJ1-1; D unresolved. Deletions cut 1 base from V and 2 bases from J, with 8 bases between. CDR1 is SGHVS, CDR2 FNYEAQ, per germline. The CDR3 is 14 residues long. The CDR3: CASSLGWDNTEAFF. CDR3 DNA sequence: TGTGCCAGCAGCTTAGGATGGGATAACACTGAAGCTTTCTTT. The full variable domain, its missing parts supplied by reference TRBV7-6 and TRBJ1-1, is GAGVSQSPRYKVTKRGQDVALRCDPISGHVSLYWYRQALGQGPEFLTYFNYEAQQDKSGLPNDRFSAERPEGSISTLTIQRTEQRDSAMYRCASSLGWDNTEAFFGQGTRLTVV.

Concerning this clone: Other DNA sequences in the sample encode the same CDR3. The J gene is TRBJ1-5, the V gene TRBV9; weak D call: TRBD1 (6 bases). There are 15 residues in the CDR3. Trimming shortened V by 3 bases and J by 5 bases, and 15 bases separated the two germline ends. In germline, CDR1 is SGDLS, CDR2 YYNGEE. The CDR3 sequence: CASSEGGLPYQPQHF. The CDR3 nucleotides read TGTGCCAGCAGCGAGGGGGGCCTTCCTTATCAGCCCCAGCATTTT.

V and J are TRBV28 and TRBJ1-3; the match to TRBD1 covers 9 bases. Trimming took 6 bases from V and 0 from J; bases not matched to a gene: 15. The CDR3 spans 19 residues. Per germline, CDR1 MDHEN and CDR2 SYDVKM. The CDR3 reads CASSRMGQGIWFSGNTIYF. In DNA form, the CDR3 reads TGTGCCAGCAGCCGCATGGGACAGGGAATATGGTTCTCTGGAAACACCATATATTTT.

The chain links TRBV10-3 to TRBJ1-2; D possibly corresponds to TRBD1 (5 bases). The V end lost 9 bases, the J end lost 0 bases, and 8 bases lay between the germline ends. From germline, CDR1 is ENHRY and CDR2 SYGVKD. There are 12 residues in the CDR3. This chain's CDR3 is CAIGHPNYGYTF. CDR3 bases: TGTGCCATAGGACATCCTAACTATGGCTACACCTTC.

This clone came up a few times. The CDR3 loop is CASSGLINQPQHF. CDR3 DNA: TGTGCCAGCTCGGGACTTATCAATCAGCCCCAGCATTTT. This sequence joins TRBV6-5 and TRBJ1-5; tentative D call: TRBD1 (5 bases). The V gene lost 8 bases and the J gene lost 3 bases, with 11 bases spanning the gap. The CDR3 consists of 13 residues. Germline CDR1 reads MNHEY; CDR2 reads SVGAGI.

This chain connects TRBV5-1 to TRBJ2-2; D gene unclear. CDR3 length: 15 amino acids. The germline gives CDR1 SGHRS, CDR2 YFSETQ. The V end was cut by 0 bases, the J end by 3 bases, with 9 bases between. Written as DNA, the CDR3 is TGCGCCAGCAGCTTGGGACCCTTGTACACCGGGGAGCTGTTTTTT. It yields the protein CASSLGPLYTGELFF.

This chain joins TRBV28 and TRBJ2-5, with D unresolved. The tail of the sequence fits TRBJ2-7 better, so the J call may be wrong. The germline V gene encodes CDR1 MDHEN and CDR2 SYDVKM. The CDR3 is 14 amino acids. The CDR3 loop reads CASSARLGSYEQYF. The CDR3 DNA is TGTGCCAGCAGTGCGAGGTTGGGGTCCTACGAGCAGTACTTC.